The clone carrying this T cell receptor (beta chain) has a count of ten or more. The antigen is not known. V shed 8 bases and J shed 8 bases, with 16 bases lying between them. This CDR3 region has 13 residues. Germline V lookup: CDR1 SGHVS, CDR2 FQNEAQ. TCRdb recomputed calls from the reads with MiXCR, one row per CDR3 protein. The sample has 250,000 to 300,000 distinct CDR3 sequences, less than 25% seen once. This specimen comes from a study of T cell repertoires in cytomegalovirus infection. Looking at the study overall: Alongside well-studied HLA-B-restricted CMV epitopes, recently identified HLA-C-restricted CMV epitopes were also used. Through public TCR beta signatures, both CMV infection and matching HLA type were indicated.

Study conclusions and caveats: Within the response measured ex vivo, HLA-C-restricted CMV-specific TCR beta clonotypes were dominant. The study identified carriers of CMV plus the relevant HLA from cumulative public TCR beta family frequency.

This rearrangement joins TRBV7-8 to TRBJ2-1; TRBD1 or TRBD2 may be the D gene (6 bases each). This specimen was cultured PBMCs, taken from culture after CMV antigen stimulation. The sequence was collected from a human donor in good health (CMV status not recorded). Some clones in this sample may be carry-over from other donors' samples. CDR3 sequence: CASLHNGGHEQFF. CDR3 sequence (DNA): TGTGCCAGCTTACACAACGGGGGCCATGAGCAGTTCTTC. Supplemented by reference TRBV7-8 and TRBJ2-1, the full variable domain reads GAGVSQSPRYKVAKRGQDVALRCDPISGHVSLFWYQQALGQGPEFLTYFQNEAQLDKSGLPSDRFFAERPEGSVSTLKIQRTQQEDSAVYLCASLHNGGHEQFFGPGTRLTVL.